The next 18 T cell receptor beta chains were all read from a single sample in a study of breast tumors, draining lymph nodes, adjacent tissues. TCRdb re-derived calls from the multiplex PCR reads in MiXCR, one entry per CDR3 protein. Among about 15,000 distinct CDR3 sequences, about 64% were seen once, and the ten largest hold 15% to 25%. The sequenced sample was tumor-adjacent breast tissue. The receptors here all came from a female donor with breast cancer. Some clones in this sample may be carry-over from other donors' samples.

The table lists this clonotype with many counts. A much larger clone lies a single base off, so this may be a read error. This chain connects TRBV11-2 to TRBJ1-6; 10 bases match TRBD1. CDR1 and CDR2 (germline): SGHAT, FQNNGV. The CDR3 runs 14 residues. The J segment lost 10 bases and the V segment lost 3 bases, leaving 3 bases of the junction unmatched. The CDR3 DNA is TGTGCCAGCAGCTTGGGGACAGGGGCCTCACCCCTCCACTTT. This gives the protein CASSLGTGASPLHF.

The chain is built from TRBV30 and TRBJ1-6; D is possibly TRBD1 (5 bases). The germline V and J ends were trimmed by 5 bases and 6 bases, with 17 bases remaining between them. This CDR3 region has 15 residues. Germline V CDR1 and CDR2: GTSNPN, SVGIG (reference sequence). The CDR3 sequence: CAWGQPGASNSPLHF. DNA of the CDR3: TGTGCCTGGGGCCAACCCGGGGCGAGTAATTCACCCCTCCACTTT. Full variable domain (outside the CDR3, taken from reference TRBV30 and TRBJ1-6): SQTIHQWPATLVQPVGSPLSLECTVEGTSNPNLYWYRQAAGRGLQLLFYSVGIGQISSEVPQNLSASRPQDRQFILSSKKLLLSDSGFYLCAWGQPGASNSPLHFGNGTRLTVT.

The J gene is TRBJ1-1, the V gene TRBV10-3, with TRBD1 as a possible D gene (5 bases). CDR1 ENHRY and CDR2 SYGVKD come from the germline V gene. Trimming stripped 4 bases from V and 1 base from J, with 10 bases between. This CDR3 is 14 amino acids long. CDR3 amino acids: CAISVQGANTEAFF. In DNA form, the CDR3 reads TGTGCCATCAGTGTGCAGGGAGCGAACACTGAAGCTTTCTTT.

This clonotype was observed at least ten times. The chain recombines TRBV6-4 with TRBJ1-2; D gene unclear. V gave up 5 bases and J gave up 4 bases, with 11 bases separating them. CDR3 length equals 13 residues. In germline, CDR1 is MRHNA, CDR2 SNTAGT. As DNA, the CDR3 is TGTGCCAGCAGTCGCGGGCCCAGCTATGGCTACACCTTC. Protein sequence: CASSRGPSYGYTF.

The chain joins TRBV19 to TRBJ1-5; the D is unclear. The CDR3 consists of 15 residues. In germline, CDR1 is LNHDA, CDR2 SQIVND (reference sequence). V gave up 0 bases and J gave up 6 bases, with 12 bases separating them. This CDR3 reads CASSIDAGLGQPQHF. CDR3 in DNA: TGTGCCAGTAGTATAGATGCGGGTCTAGGTCAGCCCCAGCATTTT.

V gene TRBV24-1 combines with J gene TRBJ2-3; 8 bases fit TRBD2. V lost 4 bases and J lost 1; bases outside the gene matches: 6. Germline values: CDR1 KGHDR, CDR2 SFDVKD. The CDR3 loop spans 16 amino acids. The DNA of the CDR3 is TGTGCCACCAGTGACCCGGAACTAGCGGGCACAGATACGCAGTATTTT. It codes for CATSDPELAGTDTQYF.

In its sample, this clonotype was seen once. The chain couples TRBV27 to TRBJ1-2; 8 bases are a match to TRBD1. Losses at the gene ends were 3 bases for V and 2 bases for J; bases not matched to a gene: 5. This CDR3 comprises 15 residues. CDR1 and CDR2 (germline): MNHEY, SMNVEV (reference sequence). CDR3 coding DNA: TGTGCCAGCAGTTTCCACCGGGACAGGAACTATGGCTACACCTTC. This codes for CASSFHRDRNYGYTF.

This clonotype was seen just once. The CDR3 coding sequence is TGTGCCAGCAGCGTAGGAGCGGGTCCCTACGAGCAGTACTTC. Translating gives CASSVGAGPYEQYF. The J gene is TRBJ2-7, the V gene TRBV9; TRBD2 is a possible D gene (6 bases). This CDR3 spans 14 amino acids. V was clipped by 0 bases and J by 2 bases, with 9 bases between them. From germline, CDR1 is SGDLS and CDR2 YYNGEE.

In its sample, this clonotype ranks as medium-sized. This chain uses TRBV9 with TRBJ1-2; D possibly corresponds to TRBD1 (6 bases). V was clipped by 3 bases and J by 8 bases, with 14 bases between them. The germline V gene has CDR1 SGDLS and CDR2 YYNGEE. This CDR3 is 13 amino acids long. The CDR3 DNA reads TGTGCCAGCAGCGAGGGGACATCTCGCGGCTACACCTTC. The encoded protein is CASSEGTSRGYTF.

This clonotype was counted a single time. The chain carries TRBV2 and TRBJ1-2; D gene uncertain. The germline gives CDR1 SNHLY, CDR2 FYNNEI. Trimming left V 5 bases short and J 8 bases short, with 15 bases between. This CDR3 is built from 13 residues. CDR3 DNA sequence: TGTGCCAGCAGTAACTACCTGACACTGGGCTACACCTTC. Residues: CASSNYLTLGYTF.

This chain connects TRBV20-1 to TRBJ2-3, with D unresolved. Trimming removed 6 bases from V and 2 bases from J, with 6 bases in between. Germline V lookup: CDR1 DFQATT, CDR2 SNEGSKA (reference sequence). The CDR3 spans 11 residues. For the CDR3, the DNA is TGCAGTGCAACGAACACAGATACGCAGTATTTT. It yields the protein CSATNTDTQYF.

By sample fraction, this clonotype is large. The chain couples TRBV20-1 to TRBJ2-7; the D is unclear. The CDR3 is 14 residues long. Germline CDR1 is DFQATT and CDR2 is SNEGSKA (reference sequence). Trimming took off 1 base at V and 3 bases at J, with 13 bases between the two ends. The CDR3 sequence is CSARVAVSLYEQYF. The CDR3 nucleotides read TGCAGTGCTAGAGTGGCAGTATCCCTCTACGAGCAGTACTTC.

V is TRBV4-2 and J is TRBJ2-7; D might be TRBD2 (6 bases). Deletions cut 1 base from V and 6 bases from J, with 16 bases between. The CDR3 sequence is 15 residues long. Germline-derived CDR1 and CDR2 are LGHNA and YNFKEQ. CDR3 sequence (DNA): TGTGCCAGCAGCCAAGCTAGCGCTGGAGCTTCCGAGCAGTACTTC. The encoded protein is CASSQASAGASEQYF.

This clonotype was recorded many times. This chain connects TRBV5-1 to TRBJ1-2; D perhaps matches TRBD1 (6 bases). CDR3 length: 16 residues. V lost 0 bases and J 8 bases, leaving 20 bases between the germline ends. Germline CDR1 is SGHRS and CDR2 is YFSETQ. CDR3: CASSLDGQSVWGGYTF. In DNA, the CDR3 is TGCGCCAGCAGCTTGGACGGACAGAGTGTCTGGGGAGGCTACACCTTC.

There are many counts of this clonotype. The chain uses TRBV5-1 and TRBJ2-1; weak D call: TRBD2 (5 bases). The CDR3 has 14 residues. In germline, CDR1 is SGHRS, CDR2 YFSETQ. V lost 4 bases, J lost 7 bases, and 15 bases lay in between. This CDR3 is CASSPIEGRNEQFF. The CDR3 DNA is TGCGCCAGCAGCCCGATTGAGGGTAGAAATGAGCAGTTCTTC.

The J gene is TRBJ2-7, the V gene TRBV20-1, with D perhaps matching TRBD1 (8 bases). This CDR3 is 15 amino acids long. The germline gives CDR1 DFQATT, CDR2 SNEGSKA (reference sequence). V lost 4 bases, J lost 3 bases, and 19 bases lay in between. The CDR3 sequence is CSANIQGGNFYEQYF. The CDR3 nucleotides read TGCAGTGCTAACATACAGGGGGGGAACTTCTACGAGCAGTACTTC.

This clonotype was picked up one time. This rearrangement joins TRBV7-2 to TRBJ1-4, with D perhaps matching TRBD1 (5 bases). The germline V gene has CDR1 SGHTA and CDR2 FQGNSA. Trimming stripped 4 bases from V and 15 bases from J, with 24 bases between. The CDR3 covers 15 residues. The CDR3 here is CASSSSGGAWIPLFF. CDR3 coding DNA: TGTGCCAGCAGCTCCTCCGGAGGGGCCTGGATCCCATTGTTTTTT.

This chain joins TRBV28 and TRBJ1-6; 8 nucleotides line up with TRBD1. This CDR3 spans 12 amino acids. Germline CDR1 reads MDHEN; CDR2 reads SYDVKM. CDR3 DNA sequence: TGTGCATCGGACAGGGTAAATTCACCCCTCCACTTT. It specifies CASDRVNSPLHF.